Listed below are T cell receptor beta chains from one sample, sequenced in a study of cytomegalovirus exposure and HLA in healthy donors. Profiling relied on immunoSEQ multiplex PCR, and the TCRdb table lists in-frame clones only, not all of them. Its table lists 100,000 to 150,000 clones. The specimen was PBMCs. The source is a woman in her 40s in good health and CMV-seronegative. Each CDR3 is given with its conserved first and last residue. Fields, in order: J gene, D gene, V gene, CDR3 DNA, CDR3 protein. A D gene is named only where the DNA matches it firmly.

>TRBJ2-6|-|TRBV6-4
TGTGCCAGCAGTGACTCGAGCTCTGGGGCCAACGTCCTGACTTTC
CASSDSSSGANVLTF
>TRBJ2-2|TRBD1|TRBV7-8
TGTGCCAGCAGCTGGGACAGGGCCGCGTCAGCCGGGGAGCTGTTTTTT
CASSWDRAASAGELFF
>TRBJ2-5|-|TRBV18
TGTGCCAGCTCACGGGGGGTAGAAGAGACCCAGTACTTC
CASSRGVEETQYF
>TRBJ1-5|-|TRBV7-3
TGTGCCAGCAGCCCTGACAGTAATAGCAATCAGCCCCAGCATTTT
CASSPDSNSNQPQHF
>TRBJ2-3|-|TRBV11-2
TGTGCCAGCAGTCCTCCAGGGGCGCTCACAGATACGCAGTATTTT
CASSPPGALTDTQYF
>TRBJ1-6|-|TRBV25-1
TGTGCCAGCAGGCAGGGCGGTTCACCCCTCCACTTT
CASRQGGSPLHF
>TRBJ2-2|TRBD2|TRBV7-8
TGTGCCAGCAGGGAGCGGGGGGATCCCGGGGAGCTGTTTTTT
CASRERGDPGELFF
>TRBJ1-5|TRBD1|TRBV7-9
TGTGCCAGCAGCTCGGGACAGGGGGCGATTGGTCAGCCCCAGCATTTT
CASSSGQGAIGQPQHF
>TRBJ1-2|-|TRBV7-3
TGTGCCAGCAGCTTAAATGGAGGGTACGATGGCTACACCTTC
CASSLNGGYDGYTF
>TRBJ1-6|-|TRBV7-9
TGTGCCAGCAGCCGGACAGATTATAATTCACCCCTCCACTTT
CASSRTDYNSPLHF
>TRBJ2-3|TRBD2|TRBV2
TGTGCCAGCAGGGCGAGTAGCGGGGGGCCAGATACGCAGTATTTT
CASRASSGGPDTQYF
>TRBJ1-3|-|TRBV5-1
TGCGCCAGCAGAGCTAGCCAGGCCTCGGACACCATATATTTT
CASRASQASDTIYF
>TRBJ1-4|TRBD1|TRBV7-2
TGTGCCAGCAGCTTGTACAGGGGTGAAAAACTGTTTTTT
CASSLYRGEKLFF
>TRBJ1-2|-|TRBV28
TGTGCCAGCATGGGAGGGGCCGGTGGCTACACCTTC
CASMGGAGGYTF
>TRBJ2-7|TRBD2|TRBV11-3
TGTGCCAGCAGCTTGAGCGGGGGCTACGAGCAGTACTTC
CASSLSGGYEQYF
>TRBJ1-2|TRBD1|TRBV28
TGTGCCAGCAGTCCGGGACAGGGGAGCTATGGCTACACCTTC
CASSPGQGSYGYTF
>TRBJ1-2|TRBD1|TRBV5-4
TGTGCCAGCAGCAGGGACAGGGGGCCGGTAGGCTACACCTTC
CASSRDRGPVGYTF
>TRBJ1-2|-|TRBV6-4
TGTGCCAGCAGCCCCCCGGGGGGCGGCGGCTACACCTTC
CASSPPGGGGYTF
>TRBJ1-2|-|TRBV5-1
TGCGCCAGCAGCTTGGTGGACACTGACTATGGCTACACCTTC
CASSLVDTDYGYTF
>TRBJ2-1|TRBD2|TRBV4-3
TGCGCCAGCAGCCAAGACCCTACGGCGGGGGTCGATAATGAGCAGTTCTTC
CASSQDPTAGVDNEQFF
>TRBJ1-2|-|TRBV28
TGTGCCAGCGGGGGGAGCTATGGCTACACCTTC
CASGGSYGYTF
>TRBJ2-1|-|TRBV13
TGTGCCAGCAGCCCCCCGACAGGTAGGCATGAGCAGTTCTTC
CASSPPTGRHEQFF
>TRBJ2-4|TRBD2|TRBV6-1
TGTGCCAGCAGTAGAGCGGGAATGTGGGACATTCAGTACTTC
CASSRAGMWDIQYF
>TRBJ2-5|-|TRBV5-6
TGTGCCAGCACCCCCGGGACAACGGAGACCCAGTACTTC
CASTPGTTETQYF
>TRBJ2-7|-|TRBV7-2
TGTGCCAGCAGTACTCCCCGGGACGAGCAGTACTTC
CASSTPRDEQYF
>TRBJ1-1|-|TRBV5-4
TGTGCCAGCAGCTTGGTCGGGATGAACACTGAAGCTTTCTTT
CASSLVGMNTEAFF
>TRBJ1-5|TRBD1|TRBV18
TGTGCCAGCTCACCACCGGGTCCAGGACAGGGGGCAACTCAGCCCCAGCATTTT
CASSPPGPGQGATQPQHF
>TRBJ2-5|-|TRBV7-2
TGTGCCAGCAGCCCACAGCGGGAGACCCAGTACTTC
CASSPQRETQYF
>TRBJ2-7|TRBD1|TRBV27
TGTGCCAGCAGTTTATGGGACAGGGGGCACGAGCAGTACTTC
CASSLWDRGHEQYF
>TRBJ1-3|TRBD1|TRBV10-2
TGCGCCGCATCAGGGACAGGAACTGGAAACACCATATATTTT
CAASGTGTGNTIYF
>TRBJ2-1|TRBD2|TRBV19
TGTGCCAGTAGGAGTAGCGGGGGGGCTAATAATGAGCAGTTCTTC
CASRSSGGANNEQFF
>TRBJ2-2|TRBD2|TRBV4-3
TGCGCCAGCAGCCAAACGGGACTATCCTACGGGGAGCTGTTTTTT
CASSQTGLSYGELFF
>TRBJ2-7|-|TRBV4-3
TGCGCCAGCAGCCAAGATTTCATGGGGTCGGTATCGGGATCCTACTACGAGCAGTACTTC
CASSQDFMGSVSGSYYEQYF
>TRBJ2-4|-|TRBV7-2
TGTGCCAGCAGCTTTCAGGGGGGAGGTCAGTACTTC
CASSFQGGGQYF
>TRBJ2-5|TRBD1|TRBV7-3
TGTGCCAGCAGCTTAAATGCCGGGACAGGGGGAGAGACCCAGTACTTC
CASSLNAGTGGETQYF
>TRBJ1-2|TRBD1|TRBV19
TGTGCCAGTAGTGTCCGGGACAGGGTGGCTGGCTACACCTTC
CASSVRDRVAGYTF
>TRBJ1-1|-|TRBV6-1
TGTGCCAGCAGTGAGGAGCTGAACACTGAAGCTTTCTTT
CASSEELNTEAFF
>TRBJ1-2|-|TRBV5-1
TGCGCCAGCTCCCTGGGTGGGGCGGGGAGTGGCTACACCTTC
CASSLGGAGSGYTF
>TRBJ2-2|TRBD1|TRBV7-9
TGTGCCAGCAAGGGACAGGGGGCCGCCGGGGAGCTGTTTTTT
CASKGQGAAGELFF
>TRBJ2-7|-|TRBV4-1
TGCGCCAGCAGCCAAGGGAACAGGTTTTCCTACGAGCAGTACTTC
CASSQGNRFSYEQYF
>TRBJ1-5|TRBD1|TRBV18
TGTGCCAGCTCACCACGGACAGGTATCGATCAGCCCCAGCATTTT
CASSPRTGIDQPQHF
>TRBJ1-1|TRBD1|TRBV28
TGTGCCAGCACATCCCGGGACAGGGGTCCTGAAGCTTTCTTT
CASTSRDRGPEAFF
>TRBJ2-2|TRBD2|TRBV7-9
TGTGCCAGCATACTCGGGAGGGGCGGCGGGGAGCTGTTTTTT
CASILGRGGGELFF
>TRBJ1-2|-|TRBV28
TGTGCCAGCAGTCCCAGGGGCTACTATGGCTACACCTTC
CASSPRGYYGYTF
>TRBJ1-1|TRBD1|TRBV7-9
TGTGCCAGCAGCTTACCCCGGGACAGGGTAATGGACACTGAAGCTTTCTTT
CASSLPRDRVMDTEAFF
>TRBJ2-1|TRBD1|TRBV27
TGTGCCAGCAGTATAACAGGGGGGCCCTCCTACAATGAGCAGTTCTTC
CASSITGGPSYNEQFF
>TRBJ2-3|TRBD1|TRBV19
TGTGCCAGTAGGGAATACAGGGGGCCCACAGATACGCAGTATTTT
CASREYRGPTDTQYF
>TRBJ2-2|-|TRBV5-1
TGCGCCAGCAACCGGGGGAACACCGGGGAGCTGTTTTTT
CASNRGNTGELFF
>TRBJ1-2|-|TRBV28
TGTGCCAGCAGTTTAGGGTTTCGGGTCCCCTATGGCTACACCTTC
CASSLGFRVPYGYTF
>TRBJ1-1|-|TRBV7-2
TGTGCCAGCCGGGGGGGTCGGAACACTGAAGCTTTCTTT
CASRGGRNTEAFF
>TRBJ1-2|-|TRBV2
TGTGCCAGCAGTGAAGCCCAAATCTATGGCTACACCTTC
CASSEAQIYGYTF
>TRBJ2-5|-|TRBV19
TGTGCCTCCAGGGGCACGTTAGAGACCCAGTACTTC
CASRGTLETQYF
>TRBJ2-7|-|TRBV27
TGTGCCAGCAGTCCATCAGGACTCCCATACGAGCAGTACTTC
CASSPSGLPYEQYF
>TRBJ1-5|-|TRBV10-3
TGTGCCATCAGTGAAGGGGGTCGCCCCCAGCATTTT
CAISEGGRPQHF
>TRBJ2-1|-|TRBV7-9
TGTGCCAGCAGCTTAGAGGGGACACTAAGGTCAAGCAGGGGGCAGTTCTTC
CASSLEGTLRSSRGQFF
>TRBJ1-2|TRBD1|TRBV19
TGTGCCAGTACCTCCGGGACAGGGATAAATGGCTACACCTTC
CASTSGTGINGYTF
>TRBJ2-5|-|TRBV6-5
TGTGCCAGCAGGGCAGGGTTAGGGACCCAGTACTTC
CASRAGLGTQYF
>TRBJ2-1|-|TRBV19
TGTGCCAGTAGTATGTCGAATGGGGGGACCTACAATGAGCAGTTCTTC
CASSMSNGGTYNEQFF
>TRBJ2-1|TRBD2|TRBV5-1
TGCGCCAGCAGCCTCCCCCCTTCGGTAGCGGGGGGAAGCGAGCAGTTCTTC
CASSLPPSVAGGSEQFF
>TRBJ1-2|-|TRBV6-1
TGTGCCAGCACCCCCCGGCACAGAGGCTACACCTTC
CASTPRHRGYTF